Below are 25 T cell receptor beta chains sequenced from a single sample in a study of response to subunit inactivated influenza vaccine. TCRdb fed the RT-PCR reads into MiXCR, producing one record per CDR3 protein. The sample contains around 320,000 distinct CDR3 sequences, around 22% of which appear only once. This specimen was PBMCs from blood, taken 21 months after vaccination. These receptors came from a man aged 50 to 75 who received an inactivated influenza vaccine.

The genes are TRBV7-3 and TRBJ1-2; D remains ambiguous. Deletions cut 2 bases from V and 8 bases from J, with 15 bases between. The CDR3 extends over 14 amino acids. Germline V gene data show CDR1 as SGHTA and CDR2 as FQGTGA. The DNA for the CDR3 is TGTGCCAGCAGCTTAGAAGACCTGGAAGTGGGCTACACCTTC. Its protein is CASSLEDLEVGYTF. Looking up the rest from reference TRBV7-3 and TRBJ1-2 gives the full variable domain: GAGVSQTPSNKVTEKGKYVELRCDPISGHTALYWYRQSLGQGPEFLIYFQGTGAADDSGLPNDRFFAVRPEGSVSTLKIQRTERGDSAVYLCASSLEDLEVGYTFGSGTRLTVV.

This clonotype occurred a few times. The chain is built from TRBV6-1 and TRBJ2-3; 7 bases are shared with TRBD2. V shed 5 bases and J 6 bases; nucleotides not matched to a gene: 11. From germline, CDR1 is MNHNS and CDR2 SASEGT. This CDR3 is 15 amino acids long. The CDR3 sequence: CASSPRGDEGDTQYF. CDR3 DNA: TGTGCCAGCAGTCCCCGGGGGGACGAGGGGGATACGCAGTATTTT.

Of note for this clonotype: A much larger clone lies one base from this, so it may be a read error. The rearrangement joins TRBV6-5 to TRBJ1-5, with a possible D match to TRBD1 (5 bases). Germline V gives CDR1 MNHEY, CDR2 SVGAGI. This CDR3 is built from 16 residues. The CDR3 loop is CACSYGGGDSNQPQHF. The CDR3 DNA reads TGTGCCTGCAGTTACGGGGGGGGTGATAGCAATCAGCCCCAGCATTTT.

This clonotype was found many times. V usage is TRBV7-6 and J usage is TRBJ1-4; D gene ambiguous. Between the trimmed V and J ends, which lost 1 base and 6 bases, there was a span of 9 bases. CDR3 length: 14 residues. Germline loops: CDR1 SGHVS, CDR2 FNYEAQ. The CDR3 nucleotides are TGTGCCAGCAGCTTAGGGGCAGTAGATGAAAAACTGTTTTTT. Its translation is CASSLGAVDEKLFF.

The gene calls are TRBV29-1 and TRBJ2-3; D gene uncertain. The CDR3 contains 13 residues. Germline V gene data show CDR1 as SQVTM and CDR2 as ANQGSEA. CDR3 region: CITEAQSTDTQYF. The DNA for the CDR3 is TGCATTACAGAGGCTCAATCCACAGATACGCAGTATTTT.

This clonotype was detected many times. CDR3 loop: CASGWFWGDSGNTIYF. The CDR3 region has the DNA TGTGCCAGCGGTTGGTTTTGGGGAGACTCTGGAAACACCATATATTTT. The gene calls are TRBV21-1 and TRBJ1-3. TRBV21-1 is deemed a pseudogene. This CDR3 comprises 16 residues.

V and J are TRBV3-1 and TRBJ2-5; 10 nucleotides line up with TRBD2. Germline CDR1 LGHDT, CDR2 YNNKEL (reference sequence). Losses at the gene ends were 7 bases for V and 5 bases for J; bases not matched to a gene: 10. The CDR3 consists of 15 residues. This chain's CDR3 is CASKPIAGGMETQYF. CDR3 coding DNA: TGTGCCAGCAAACCTATAGCGGGAGGTATGGAGACCCAGTACTTC.

This clonotype was counted ten times or more. This chain uses TRBV9 with TRBJ1-5; D might be TRBD1 (6 bases). V was trimmed by 7 bases and J by 6 bases, leaving 14 bases between them. The CDR3 extends over 13 amino acids. Germline CDR1 and CDR2: SGDLS and YYNGEE. In DNA, the CDR3 is TGTGCCAGCCTCTATAGGGGGGCTCAGCCCCAGCATTTT. Its translation is CASLYRGAQPQHF.

This rearrangement joins TRBV11-2 to TRBJ1-1; 10 nucleotides agree with TRBD1. V shed 2 bases and J 4 bases; nucleotides not matched to a gene: 10. Germline CDR1 is SGHAT and CDR2 is FQNNGV. This CDR3 is 17 amino acids long. The DNA of the CDR3 is TGTGCCAGCAGCTTATTAGCGGGACAGGGGCGCACCACTGAAGCTTTCTTT. Protein: CASSLLAGQGRTTEAFF.

V usage is TRBV20-1 and J usage is TRBJ1-6, with 9 bases fitting TRBD1. Germline V lookup: CDR1 DFQATT, CDR2 SNEGSKA (reference sequence). This CDR3 has 13 amino acids. V gave up 2 bases and J gave up 8 bases; unmatched junction bases: 1. CDR3 sequence: CSARRTGDSPLHF. In DNA, the CDR3 is TGCAGTGCTAGACGGACAGGGGATTCACCCCTCCACTTT.

This chain joins TRBV2 and TRBJ2-5, with 10 bases aligning to TRBD2. This CDR3 contains 17 residues. The germline gives CDR1 SNHLY, CDR2 FYNNEI. J gave up 3 bases and V 0 bases, and 7 bases lay outside the gene matches. The CDR3 DNA is TGTGCCAGCAGTGAAGCGTATTCTAGCGGGAGAAAAGAGACCCAGTACTTC. It is translated as CASSEAYSSGRKETQYF. The full variable domain, with the rest looked up from reference TRBV2 and TRBJ2-5, is EPEVTQTPSHQVTQMGQEVILRCVPISNHLYFYWYRQILGQKVEFLVSFYNNEISEKSEIFDDQFSVERPDGSNFTLKIRSTKLEDSAMYFCASSEAYSSGRKETQYFGPGTRLLVL.

This clonotype has just a few counts. The chain has TRBV11-3 and TRBJ2-2; D may correspond to TRBD1 or TRBD2 (5 bases each). This CDR3 contains 13 residues. Germline V gene data show CDR1 as SGHNT and CDR2 as YENEEA. V was shortened by 6 bases and J by 1 base, with 6 bases between the two germline ends. The CDR3 DNA reads as TGTGCCAGCAGGGGACGGAACACCGGGGAGCTGTTTTTT. Translated: CASRGRNTGELFF.

This rearrangement joins TRBV5-1 to TRBJ1-5; maybe TRBD1 (5 bases). The CDR3 covers 15 residues. Germline loops: CDR1 SGHRS, CDR2 YFSETQ. The V end was cut by 9 bases, the J end by 7 bases, with 23 bases between. CDR3: CATGGRVGSAQPQHF. The CDR3, as DNA: TGCGCCACCGGCGGCAGGGTCGGTTCAGCCCAGCCCCAGCATTTT.

A remark on this clonotype: A much more abundant neighbour one base away suggests this may be a read error. This chain links TRBV20-1 with TRBJ1-1; D unresolved. Germline CDR1 reads DFQATT; CDR2 reads SNEGSKA (reference sequence). Trimming stripped 5 bases from V and 6 bases from J, with 10 bases between. CDR3 length: 11 amino acids. CDR3 loop: CSAAFDAEAFF. The CDR3 DNA is TGCAGTGCTGCATTTGACGCTGAAGCTTTCTTT.

This clonotype turned up a few times. The rearrangement links TRBV7-9 to TRBJ1-2; D gene unclear. This CDR3 has 15 amino acids. Deletions cut 4 bases from V and 2 bases from J, with 14 bases between. Germline values: CDR1 SEHNR, CDR2 FQNEAQ (reference sequence). In DNA form, the CDR3 reads TGTGCCAGCAGCTCCCGCGTACTCGAGAACTATGGCTACACCTTC. Amino acid sequence: CASSSRVLENYGYTF.

The chain carries TRBV20-1 and TRBJ2-1; D is perhaps TRBD2 (5 bases). The CDR3 extends over 15 amino acids. Germline lookup yields CDR1 DFQATT and CDR2 SNEGSKA (reference sequence). V gave up 4 bases and J gave up 1 base, with 14 bases separating them. The CDR3 nucleotides read TGCAGTGCTATCGAGGGATCTGATTCCTACAATGAGCAGTTCTTC. Protein sequence: CSAIEGSDSYNEQFF.

This clonotype was picked up a small number of times. This chain links TRBV5-1 with TRBJ1-1; D not certain. V was clipped by 6 bases and J by 1 base, with 19 bases between them. Germline V gene sequence: CDR1 SGHRS, CDR2 YFSETQ. The CDR3 loop spans 16 amino acids. The CDR3 region has the DNA TGCGCCAGCAACGTAGGGCCCGGAGGTCCGAACACTGAAGCTTTCTTT. As protein: CASNVGPGGPNTEAFF.

This chain links TRBV9 with TRBJ2-3, with TRBD1 matching 7 bases. In germline, CDR1 is SGDLS, CDR2 YYNGEE. The V gene end was trimmed by 4 bases and the J gene end by 7 bases; junction bases not matched to a gene: 9. The CDR3 runs to 14 residues. For the CDR3, the DNA is TGTGCCAGCAGCCACGGACAGGACCCAAATACGCAGTATTTT. Protein: CASSHGQDPNTQYF.

The rearrangement links TRBV10-3 to TRBJ1-4; tentatively, D is TRBD1 (5 bases). V dropped 3 bases and J dropped 8 bases, with 16 bases sitting between them. This CDR3 region has 15 residues. CDR1 is ENHRY, CDR2 SYGVKD, per germline. CDR3 sequence (DNA): TGTGCCATCAGTGACGGGGCACGCTTGGGGGAAAAACTGTTTTTT. This sequence encodes CAISDGARLGEKLFF.

The CDR3 region has the DNA TGCGCCAGCAGTAGTACACCGGGACTAGCGGGGCTGAGCTCCTACAATGAGCAGTTCTTC. This gives the protein CASSSTPGLAGLSSYNEQFF. The chain couples TRBV5-1 to TRBJ2-1; 13 nucleotides agree with TRBD2. Trimming removed 5 bases from V and 0 bases from J; junction bases left unmatched: 14. CDR3 length: 20 amino acids. In germline, CDR1 is SGHRS, CDR2 YFSETQ.

This clonotype was detected a few times. The V and J genes are TRBV6-5 and TRBJ1-1; D may be TRBD1 (5 bases). The V end lost 4 bases, the J end lost 1 base, and 10 bases lay between the germline ends. The CDR3 has 14 residues. CDR1 and CDR2 (germline): MNHEY, SVGAGI. Written as DNA, the CDR3 is TGTGCCAGCAGTTCCCGGGACTCGAACACTGAAGCTTTCTTT. Its translation: CASSSRDSNTEAFF.

The chain recombines TRBV5-1 with TRBJ2-3, with D hard to call. Between the trimmed V and J ends, which lost 0 bases and 4 bases, there was a span of 9 bases. CDR3 size: 14 residues. Looked up from germline, CDR1 is SGHRS and CDR2 is YFSETQ. In nucleotides, the CDR3 is TGCGCCAGCAGCTTGGGCAGGTTACCAGATACGCAGTATTTT. Amino acid sequence: CASSLGRLPDTQYF.

Comments on this clonotype: A much larger clonotype is one base distant, so this may be a read error. The CDR3 does not end in the conserved phenylalanine or tryptophan, so this is likely a read error. The rearrangement joins TRBV4-3 to TRBJ1-1; D is possibly TRBD1 (6 bases). Trimming removed 0 bases from V and 2 bases from J, with 13 bases in between. CDR1 is LGHNA, CDR2 YSLEER, per germline. This CDR3 spans 16 amino acids. CDR3: CASSQDRVGGNTEAFS. CDR3 sequence (DNA): TGCGCCAGCAGCCAAGATAGAGTAGGGGGAAACACTGAAGCTTTCTCT.

This clonotype came up a few times. The J gene is TRBJ2-1, the V gene TRBV11-2; 10 bases match TRBD1. J gave up 7 bases and V 4 bases, and 7 bases lay outside the gene matches. CDR1 is SGHAT, CDR2 FQNNGV, per germline. CDR3 length: 15 amino acids. In DNA form, the CDR3 reads TGTGCCAGCAGCTCGGGACAGGGGTTTCTTAATGAGCAGTTCTTC. Its protein product is CASSSGQGFLNEQFF.

The chain joins TRBV20-1 to TRBJ2-3, with a tentative D call TRBD1 (5 bases). V was shortened by 0 bases and J by 2 bases, with 15 bases between the two germline ends. Germline V gene sequence: CDR1 DFQATT, CDR2 SNEGSKA (reference sequence). This CDR3 region has 16 residues. For the CDR3, the DNA is TGCAGTGCTAGAGATGCCAGGGTAGGATACACAGATACGCAGTATTTT. It yields the protein CSARDARVGYTDTQYF.